What follows are 29 T cell receptor beta chains derived from one specimen sequenced in a study of T cell changes during pregnancy in multiple sclerosis (dated 2019 in TCRdb). Library method: the immunoSEQ multiplex PCR assay. Held by TCRdb, this immuneACCESS table contains in-frame sequences only and omits some clones. Under half of the omission traces to an unresolved V gene where checked; the cause of the rest is unknown. The sample table shows around 30,000 clones, and almost 90% are seen once. Approximately 0.5% of the sample lies in the top ten. This specimen consisted of CD4+ T cells from peripheral blood mononuclear cells, obtained in the third trimester of pregnancy. The receptors come from a female donor in good health, enrolled as a control in a pregnancy study.

The V call is TRBV30, the J call TRBJ2-5, with D possibly matching TRBD2 (6 bases). Germline V gene lookup returns CDR1 GTSNPN and CDR2 SVGIG (reference sequence). The V gene lost 0 bases and the J gene lost 4 bases, with 9 bases spanning the gap. CDR3 size: 13 residues. The CDR3 nucleotides are TGTGCCTGGAGTGTACGGCGGGGAGAGACCCAGTACTTC. Its translation is CAWSVRRGETQYF.

This chain connects TRBV6-5 to TRBJ1-2; a weak D match, TRBD1 (6 bases). Trimming removed 0 bases from V and 9 bases from J, with 11 bases in between. Germline V gene lookup returns CDR1 MNHEY and CDR2 SVGAGI. The CDR3 runs 13 residues. The CDR3 nucleotides are TGTGCCAGCAGTTACTCCGAGGACAGTAGCTACACCTTC. It codes for CASSYSEDSSYTF.

The rearrangement uses TRBV6-1 and TRBJ2-5, with D perhaps matching TRBD1 (5 bases). V was trimmed by 2 bases and J by 3 bases, leaving 13 bases between them. The CDR3 is made up of 15 amino acids. Germline CDR1 reads MNHNS; CDR2 reads SASEGT. The chain's CDR3 is CASSETWSREETQYF. CDR3 coding DNA: TGTGCCAGCAGTGAAACGTGGTCCAGGGAAGAGACCCAGTACTTC.

The CDR3 here is CASRTATGTDTQYF. CDR3 in DNA: TGTGCCAGCAGGACAGCTACAGGCACAGATACGCAGTATTTT. The genes are TRBV6-6 and TRBJ2-3, with D possibly TRBD1 on 5 matching bases. V was cut by 6 bases and J by 1 base, with 11 bases left in between. CDR3 length equals 14 residues. Germline CDR1 reads MNHNY; CDR2 reads SVGAGI (reference sequence).

The chain couples TRBV29-1 to TRBJ1-1; weak D call: TRBD1 (5 bases). The germline CDR1 and CDR2 sequences are SQVTM and ANQGSEA. This CDR3 region has 13 residues. V lost 7 bases and J 4 bases, leaving 16 bases between the germline ends. The CDR3 sequence is CSARPDTGTEAFF. The CDR3 DNA reads as TGCAGCGCCCGTCCGGACACAGGCACTGAAGCTTTCTTT.

The V and J genes are TRBV6-5 and TRBJ1-5; 11 bases are shared with TRBD1. The CDR3 extends over 15 amino acids. Germline V gives CDR1 MNHEY, CDR2 SVGAGI. Losses at the gene ends were 6 bases for V and 5 bases for J; bases not matched to a gene: 6. The CDR3 DNA sequence: TGTGCCAGCAGCTGGACAGGGGGCATGGATCAGCCCCAGCATTTT. This sequence encodes CASSWTGGMDQPQHF.

J is TRBJ2-7 and V is TRBV25-1, with 11 nucleotides matching TRBD1. This CDR3 contains 15 residues. With 4 bases clipped from V and 3 bases from J, the junction kept 5 bases outside the gene matches. Germline lookup yields CDR1 MGHDK and CDR2 SYGVNS. CDR3 sequence (DNA): TGTGCCAGCAGTGCAGCCGGGACAGGGGGCTACGAGCAGTACTTC. Its translation is CASSAAGTGGYEQYF.

This clone was recorded only once. This rearrangement joins TRBV6-6 to TRBJ2-3; D is possibly TRBD2 (5 bases). This CDR3 has 15 amino acids. Per germline, CDR1 MNHNY and CDR2 SVGAGI (reference sequence). V lost 0 bases and J 2 bases, leaving 9 bases between the germline ends. This CDR3 is CASSYSPGNTDTQYF. In nucleotides, the CDR3 is TGTGCCAGCAGTTACTCGCCGGGGAACACAGATACGCAGTATTTT.

V and J are TRBV11-1 and TRBJ2-1; TRBD2 matches 10 bases. The J segment lost 5 bases and the V segment lost 7 bases, leaving 8 bases of the junction unmatched. The CDR3 runs 15 residues. Germline-derived CDR1 and CDR2 are SGHAT and FQDESV (reference sequence). CDR3 amino acids: CASTPVGLADNEQFF. CDR3 DNA: TGTGCCAGCACCCCGGTAGGACTAGCGGACAATGAGCAGTTCTTC.

The rearrangement uses TRBV30 and TRBJ2-2; D remains unclear. V lost 0 bases, J lost 4 bases, and 12 bases lay in between. Germline assignment: CDR1 GTSNPN and CDR2 SVGIG (reference sequence). The CDR3 contains 15 residues. The chain's CDR3 is CAWSVGVRLTGELFF. The CDR3 DNA follows: TGTGCCTGGAGTGTAGGCGTCAGACTCACCGGGGAGCTGTTTTTT.

This chain links TRBV28 with TRBJ1-5; 9 bases line up with TRBD1. In germline, CDR1 is MDHEN, CDR2 SYDVKM. CDR3 length equals 15 residues. The V segment lost 6 bases and the J segment 5 bases; nucleotides outside the gene matches: 8. The CDR3 reads CASRFTGGADQPQHF. Written as DNA, the CDR3 is TGTGCCAGCAGATTTACAGGGGGCGCAGATCAGCCCCAGCATTTT.

This clone occurred once. This chain joins TRBV6-1 and TRBJ2-3; 7 bases match TRBD2. The V gene's germline CDR1 is MNHNS and CDR2 SASEGT. V lost 9 bases and J lost 4; bases outside the gene matches: 13. CDR3 length equals 15 residues. In nucleotides, the CDR3 is TGTGCCAGTTCTCCTAGCGGCCCCACCCCAGATACGCAGTATTTT. The encoded protein is CASSPSGPTPDTQYF.

The rearrangement links TRBV5-4 to TRBJ2-2; D might be TRBD2 (6 bases). Per germline, CDR1 SGHNT and CDR2 YYREEE (reference sequence). CDR3 size: 15 residues. Trimming removed 4 bases from V and 1 base from J, with 11 bases in between. CDR3 DNA sequence: TGTGCCAGCAGCCTTGAAGCGGGGAACACCGGGGAGCTGTTTTTT. Amino acid sequence: CASSLEAGNTGELFF.

This clone was picked up a small number of times. The genes are TRBV18 and TRBJ1-6, with 9 bases identical to TRBD1. The germline V gene has CDR1 KGHSH and CDR2 LQKENI. V dropped 6 bases and J dropped 9; count of bases not matched to a gene: 9. The CDR3 contains 15 residues. The CDR3 bases are TGTGCCAGCTCCCGGGGACAGGGTTCATCTTCACCCCTCCACTTT. It yields the protein CASSRGQGSSSPLHF.

V usage is TRBV10-3 and J usage is TRBJ2-7, with TRBD1 matching over 7 bases. V lost 7 bases, J lost 2 bases, and 5 bases stayed unmatched. Germline CDR1 ENHRY, CDR2 SYGVKD. The CDR3 loop spans 13 amino acids. The CDR3 is CAITTTGPYEQYF. CDR3 nucleotides: TGTGCCATCACCACGACAGGGCCCTACGAGCAGTACTTC.

This clone was recorded once. J is TRBJ1-2 and V is TRBV11-2; TRBD1 agrees at 7 bases. Trimming took 0 bases from V and 1 from J; bases not matched to a gene: 11. The CDR3 contains 18 residues. CDR1 is SGHAT, CDR2 FQNNGV, per germline. The DNA of the CDR3 is TGTGCCAGCAGCTTAGATGGAGAGGGGGCCATTAATAACTATGGCTACACCTTC. This encodes CASSLDGEGAINNYGYTF.

The J gene is TRBJ1-6, the V gene TRBV7-2, with D maybe TRBD1 (5 bases). Germline V gives CDR1 SGHTA, CDR2 FQGNSA. V gave up 5 bases and J gave up 10 bases, with 18 bases separating them. The CDR3 is 15 residues long. CDR3: CASSPSGGTPSPLHF. The CDR3, as DNA: TGTGCCAGCAGCCCAAGCGGTGGGACTCCCTCACCCCTCCACTTT.

The chain recombines TRBV5-4 with TRBJ2-1, with TRBD2 matching over 10 bases. This CDR3 spans 15 amino acids. The germline V gene encodes CDR1 SGHNT and CDR2 YYREEE (reference sequence). Trimming cost V 0 bases and J 9 bases; bases outside gene matches: 6. The CDR3: CASSLASGRRPEQFF. Here the CDR3 DNA reads TGTGCCAGCAGCTTGGCTAGCGGGAGACGGCCTGAGCAGTTCTTC.

This clone is a singleton in its sample. DNA of the CDR3: TGTGCCAGCTCACCACCGGCGGGACGGGACCATGGCTACACCTTC. Protein sequence: CASSPPAGRDHGYTF. The J gene is TRBJ1-2, the V gene TRBV18; tentative D call: TRBD1 (5 bases). The CDR3 extends over 15 amino acids. Trimming removed 0 bases at V and 6 bases at J, with 14 bases between. From germline, CDR1 is KGHSH and CDR2 LQKENI.

This sequence joins TRBV14 and TRBJ2-5; D may be TRBD2 (6 bases). The CDR3 sequence is 15 residues long. V lost 3 bases to trimming and J lost 3 bases, with 14 bases between them. In germline, CDR1 is SGHDN, CDR2 FVKESK. The CDR3 DNA is TGTGCCAGCAGCCAGGTTCCTAGCGTAAAAGAGACCCAGTACTTC. This encodes CASSQVPSVKETQYF.

This clone came up a few times. This rearrangement joins TRBV30 to TRBJ2-3, with D possibly being TRBD1 (5 bases). This CDR3 spans 12 amino acids. V shed 5 bases and J shed 3 bases, with 9 bases lying between them. CDR1 is GTSNPN and CDR2 is SVGIG in the germline V gene (reference sequence). The CDR3, as DNA: TGTGCCTGGGGACACAAGACAGATACGCAGTATTTT. Encoded protein: CAWGHKTDTQYF.

The chain carries TRBV5-5 and TRBJ2-1; 7 nucleotides agree with TRBD2. The germline gives CDR1 SGHKS, CDR2 YYEKEE (reference sequence). CDR3 size: 16 residues. Trimming removed 2 bases from V and 0 bases from J; junction bases left unmatched: 5. CDR3 residues: CASSFERGGSYNEQFF. The CDR3 DNA is TGTGCCAGCAGCTTCGAGCGGGGCGGCTCCTACAATGAGCAGTTCTTC.

V usage is TRBV10-3 and J usage is TRBJ1-6; D perhaps matches TRBD1 (5 bases). There are 15 residues in the CDR3. The ends were cut back, 6 bases at V and 6 bases at J, with 15 bases in the middle. Germline CDR1 and CDR2: ENHRY and SYGVKD. In DNA form, the CDR3 reads TGTGCCATCAGACTCGACAGCTCCCTTAATTCACCCCTCCACTTT. Translation gives CAIRLDSSLNSPLHF.

This clone has just one count. The gene calls are TRBV27 and TRBJ1-2; 9 nucleotides agree with TRBD1. Trimming at V came to 6 bases and at J to 2 bases, leaving 4 bases not matched to a gene. Germline CDR1 and CDR2: MNHEY and SMNVEV (reference sequence). The CDR3 contains 14 residues. The CDR3 loop reads CASSLGTGNYGYTF. DNA for the CDR3: TGTGCCAGCAGCCTTGGGACAGGGAACTATGGCTACACCTTC.

J is TRBJ2-3 and V is TRBV9; TRBD2 agrees at 12 bases. The germline V gene encodes CDR1 SGDLS and CDR2 YYNGEE. The V segment lost 0 bases and the J segment 5 bases; nucleotides outside the gene matches: 4. CDR3 length: 16 residues. CDR3 region: CASSVGSSGRGDTQYF. For the CDR3, the DNA is TGTGCCAGCAGCGTAGGTTCTAGCGGGAGGGGAGATACGCAGTATTTT.

The V gene is TRBV6-5, the J gene TRBJ2-7; possibly TRBD1 for D (6 bases). The CDR3 totals 16 residues. V gave up 4 bases and J gave up 6 bases, with 22 bases separating them. Germline-derived CDR1 and CDR2 are MNHEY and SVGAGI. CDR3 protein: CASSFGFGTWVREQYF. The CDR3 nucleotides are TGTGCCAGCAGTTTTGGTTTCGGGACATGGGTCCGCGAGCAGTACTTC.

As to this clone: The junction shows a germline mismatch at one end, possibly a read error. The chain recombines TRBV7-7 with TRBJ1-5; D not resolved. Germline loops: CDR1 SSHAT, CDR2 FNYEAQ (reference sequence). This CDR3 has 15 residues. The CDR3 spells CASSLSRFFNQPQHF. The CDR3, as DNA: TGTGCTAGCAGCTTATCACGGTTCTTCAATCAGCCCCAGCATTTT.

Remarks on this clone: The junction departs from the called germline gene at one end, perhaps through a read error. The chain carries TRBV6-1 and TRBJ1-1; D remains unclear. This CDR3 has 12 residues. Germline loops: CDR1 MNHNS, CDR2 SASEGT. CDR3 bases: TGTGCCAGCAGCCCAGGTCGTTACCAGCAGGTCTTT. Translated, it gives CASSPGRYQQVF.

J is TRBJ1-1 and V is TRBV30; perhaps TRBD1 as D (5 bases). Germline V gene sequence: CDR1 GTSNPN, CDR2 SVGIG (reference sequence). V was clipped by 4 bases and J by 6 bases, with 12 bases between them. CDR3 length: 12 amino acids. The CDR3 DNA reads TGTGCCTGGACTACAGGCGATCCTGAAGCTTTCTTT. Translated: CAWTTGDPEAFF.